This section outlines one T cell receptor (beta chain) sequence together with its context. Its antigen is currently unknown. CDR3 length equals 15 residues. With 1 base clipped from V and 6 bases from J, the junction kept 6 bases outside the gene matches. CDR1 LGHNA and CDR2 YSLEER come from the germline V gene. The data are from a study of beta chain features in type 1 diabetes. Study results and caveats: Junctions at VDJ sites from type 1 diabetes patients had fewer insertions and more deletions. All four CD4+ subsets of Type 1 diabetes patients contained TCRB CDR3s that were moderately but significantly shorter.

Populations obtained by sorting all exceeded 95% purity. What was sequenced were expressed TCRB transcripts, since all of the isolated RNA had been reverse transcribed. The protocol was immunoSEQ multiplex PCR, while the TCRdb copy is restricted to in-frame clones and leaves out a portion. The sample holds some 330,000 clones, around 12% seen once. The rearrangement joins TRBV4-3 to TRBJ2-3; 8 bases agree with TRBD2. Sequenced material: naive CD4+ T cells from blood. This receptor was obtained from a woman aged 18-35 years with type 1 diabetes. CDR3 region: CASSQVSGSGDTQYF. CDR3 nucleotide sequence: TGCGCCAGCAGCCAAGTGAGCGGGAGTGGCGATACGCAGTATTTT.